A selection of T cell receptor beta chains follows, all from one sample in a study of T cells in Graves' hyperthyroidism and ophthalmopathy. TCRdb independently ran MiXCR on the multiplex PCR reads; one entry per CDR3 protein. The sample yields around 800,000 distinct CDR3 sequences, approximately 40% seen once. The material sequenced was blood. The receptors were gathered from a man aged 18 to 30 with Graves' hyperthyroidism. The CDR3 runs from the conserved cysteine through the conserved F or W. The order of the fields is clone size, V gene, CDR3 length, J gene, D gene, CDR3 DNA, CDR3 protein. D genes are given only for firm matches. Rows give clone size only sometimes, using once, few, many, or a class for an expanded clone.

>-|TRBV9|15|TRBJ1-3|-
TGTGCCAGCAGCGTAGAAATCGGTGGGGGAAACACCATATATTTT
CASSVEIGGGNTIYF
>-|TRBV7-8|14|TRBJ2-7|TRBD2
TGTGCCAGCACCCCCTCGGGGGGTACCTACGAGCAGTACTTC
CASTPSGGTYEQYF
>-|TRBV7-9|15|TRBJ1-5|-
TGCGCCAGCAGCCAAGATGGGGCATTGAATCAGCCCCAGCATTTT
CASSQDGALNQPQHF
>-|TRBV19|13|TRBJ1-6|TRBD1
TGTGCCAGTAGTATGGGGACAGATTCACCCCTCCACTTT
CASSMGTDSPLHF
>-|TRBV24-1|18|TRBJ2-2|TRBD2
TGTGCCACCAGTGATTTGAACCGGCGGGAGGGCCACACCGGGGAGCTGTTTTTT
CATSDLNRREGHTGELFF
>-|TRBV20-1|15|TRBJ2-5|TRBD2
TGCAGTGCGCTGACTAGCGGGGGGGCTTGGGAGACCCAGTACTTC
CSALTSGGAWETQYF
>-|TRBV9|13|TRBJ2-7|-
TGTGCCAGCAGCCCAGGACGGCCCGACGAGCAGTACTTC
CASSPGRPDEQYF
>-|TRBV29-1|18|TRBJ2-2|TRBD2
TGCAGCGTGCTTGCCGGGACTAGCGGGGGTCGGAACACCGGGGAGCTGTTTTTT
CSVLAGTSGGRNTGELFF
>few|TRBV29-1|14|TRBJ1-1|-
TGCAGCGTTGAAGGTCACCAGGGAGTTACTGAAGCTTTCTTT
CSVEGHQGVTEAFF
>few|TRBV20-1|13|TRBJ1-1|-
TGCAGTGCTCCCGGGGGCTCGAACACTGAAGCTTTCTTT
CSAPGGSNTEAFF
>-|TRBV7-2|16|TRBJ1-3|-
TGTGCCAGCAGCCCGGTCGGGCGCGACTATGGCTACACCATATATTTT
CASSPVGRDYGYTIYF
>-|TRBV5-1|14|TRBJ2-2|-
TGTGCCAGCAGCTTGGGACCAAACCCCGGGGAGCTGTTTTTT
CASSLGPNPGELFF
>few|TRBV7-8|15|TRBJ1-4|-
TGTGCCAGCATCGATGGTGGGGGCAGGGGTGAAAAACTGTTTTTT
CASIDGGGRGEKLFF
>few|TRBV4-1|16|TRBJ1-4|TRBD1
TGCGCCAGCAGCCACGAACAGGGGGCGATATATGAAAAACTGTTTTTT
CASSHEQGAIYEKLFF
>-|TRBV19|15|TRBJ1-2|-
TGTGCCAGCTCACCCCAGAGGGTAGAAAACTATGGCTACACCTTC
CASSPQRVENYGYTF
>-|TRBV7-9|12|TRBJ2-5|-
TGTGCCAGCAGCCCGGAGGAGGAGACCCAGTACTTC
CASSPEEETQYF
>many|TRBV19|12|TRBJ1-2|-
TGTGCCGTTCGGGACGTTGACTATGGCTACACCTTC
CAVRDVDYGYTF
>-|TRBV11-2|15|TRBJ2-7|TRBD2
TGTGCCAGCAGGTTTGGACTAGGCGGCTCCTACGAGCAGTACTTC
CASRFGLGGSYEQYF
>many|TRBV9|14|TRBJ2-7|-
TGTGCCAGCAGCGGAGGGGCAGGTCCCTACGAGCAGTACTTC
CASSGGAGPYEQYF
>-|TRBV7-6|15|TRBJ2-5|-
TGTGCCAGCAGCTGGGGGGCCGGGACCCAAGAGACCCAGTACTTC
CASSWGAGTQETQYF
>many|TRBV29-1|15|TRBJ1-4|TRBD1
TGCAGCGTGGGTATGACAGGGGATGATAATGAAAAACTGTTTTTT
CSVGMTGDDNEKLFF
>few|TRBV7-9|16|TRBJ2-5|TRBD2
TGTGCCAGCAGCCACTTAGGACTAGCGATCCAAGAGACCCAGTACTTC
CASSHLGLAIQETQYF
>-|TRBV12-3/TRBV12-4|15|TRBJ2-2|-
TGTGCCAGCAGTCCGGGAGCCACCAGTGGCGGGGAGCTGTTTTTT
CASSPGATSGGELFF
>-|TRBV10-3|11|TRBJ2-1|TRBD1
TGTGCCATCCAGGGGGAAGGTGAGCAGTTCTTC
CAIQGEGEQFF
>-|TRBV2|12|TRBJ1-2|-
TGTGCCAGCCAAATCCCGACATATGGCTACACCTTC
CASQIPTYGYTF
>many|TRBV20-1|13|TRBJ1-1|-
TGCAGTGCTAGGTCTACTTCATCTACTGAAGCTTTCTTT
CSARSTSSTEAFF
>-|TRBV5-8|16|TRBJ2-5|-
TGTGCCAGCAGCTTGGAGAGGCTAACGAATCAAGAGACCCAGTACTTC
CASSLERLTNQETQYF
>few|TRBV7-9|15|TRBJ2-7|TRBD1
TGTGCCAGCAGCTTTGGACAGGGGTCTTTATACGAGCAGTACTTC
CASSFGQGSLYEQYF
>few|TRBV7-9|15|TRBJ2-7|TRBD1
TGCGCCAGCAGCCCCCAGGGACAGAGCTCCTACGAGCAGTACTTC
CASSPQGQSSYEQYF
>-|TRBV15|16|TRBJ2-2|-
TGTGCCACCAGCAGCCAACTGGGGCCTCACACCGGGGAGCTGTTTTTT
CATSSQLGPHTGELFF
>-|TRBV5-4|15|TRBJ1-1|-
TGTGCCAGCAGCTTGGTTGTTGGGTCTGCCACTGAAGCTTTCTTT
CASSLVVGSATEAFF
>few|TRBV5-1|15|TRBJ2-7|TRBD2
TGCGCCAGCAGCTTGGAACTAGCGGGATCCTACGAGCAGTACTTC
CASSLELAGSYEQYF
>few|TRBV7-2|11|TRBJ2-7|-
TGTGCCAGCCGCACCGGGGCCGTGAACAACTTC
CASRTGAVNNF
>few|TRBV7-2|18|TRBJ1-5|-
TGTGCCAGCAGCTCATCCTCCCTGTCGGCAGATTTTCATCAGCCCCAGCATTTT
CASSSSSLSADFHQPQHF
>-|TRBV7-2|12|TRBJ2-2|-
TGTGCCAGCAGCTCTTCGGGGGGGGAGCTGTTTTTT
CASSSSGGELFF
>-|TRBV6-6|16|TRBJ2-7|-
TGTGCCAGCAGGCTTACTCTCGGGGCCGGCTCCTACGAGCAGTACTTC
CASRLTLGAGSYEQYF
>-|TRBV7-3|18|TRBJ2-6|TRBD1
TGTGCCAGCAGTGGACCCGACAGGGGAATGTCTGGGGCCAACGTCCTGACTTTC
CASSGPDRGMSGANVLTF
>-|TRBV7-8|15|TRBJ2-2|TRBD2
TGTGCCAGCAGCTTAGATTCGGGGGGAACGGGGGAGCTGTTTTTT
CASSLDSGGTGELFF
>-|TRBV9|15|TRBJ1-5|-
TGTGCCAGCAGCGTCGAAACGGCCTTGGATCAGCCCCAGCATTTT
CASSVETALDQPQHF
>-|TRBV7-1|12|TRBJ2-5|-
TGTGCTAGAGCACAGGGTGAAGAGACCCAGTACTTC
CARAQGEETQYF
>once|TRBV29-1|14|TRBJ2-7|-
TGCAGTGCTAGAACGCGACAGAGCTCCTACGAGCAGTACTTC
CSARTRQSSYEQYF
>-|TRBV7-9|16|TRBJ1-1|-
TGTGCCAGCAGCTCCGGAATCGGGGGGCGGGACACTGAAGCTTTCTTT
CASSSGIGGRDTEAFF
>-|TRBV6-5|15|TRBJ2-5|TRBD1
TGTGCCAGCAATAACCACCTCGGACAGGCAGAGACCCAGTACTTC
CASNNHLGQAETQYF
>many|TRBV7-2|11|TRBJ1-6|-
TGTGCCAGCAGCCACAATTCACCCCTCCACTTT
CASSHNSPLHF
>many|TRBV10-3|16|TRBJ1-1|TRBD1
TGTGCCATCAGTGAGTCGAAGGGACAGGGGGCTTGGAAGGCTTTCTTT
CAISESKGQGAWKAFF
>-|TRBV29-1|15|TRBJ2-2|TRBD2
TGCAGCGTTTTCCTAGCGGGTGGAAACACCGGGGAGCTGTTTTTT
CSVFLAGGNTGELFF
>-|TRBV5-1|15|TRBJ2-2|-
TGTGCCAGCAGCTTGGTTTCTCACGACGCCGGGGAGCTGTTTTTT
CASSLVSHDAGELFF
>many|TRBV29-1|13|TRBJ1-5|TRBD1
TGCAGCGTTGCGGGGGACAGGTATCAGCCCCAGCATTTT
CSVAGDRYQPQHF
>many|TRBV5-1|12|TRBJ2-7|-
TGTGCCAGCAGCTTGATGGGGGACGAGCAGTACTTC
CASSLMGDEQYF
>-|TRBV7-6|16|TRBJ2-7|TRBD2
TGTGCCAGCAGCTCCCGGCTCGTAGCGGGGGGGTACGAGCAGTACTTC
CASSSRLVAGGYEQYF
>few|TRBV14|16|TRBJ1-1|TRBD1
TGTGCCAGCAGCCGAGAGAGAGGGGGCAGAAACACTGAAGCTTTCTTT
CASSRERGGRNTEAFF
>-|TRBV11-2|15|TRBJ2-3|-
TGTGCCAGCAGCCCAGAGGGGATGGGGGCAGATACGCAGTATTTT
CASSPEGMGADTQYF
>few|TRBV9|18|TRBJ1-1|-
TGTGCCAGCAGCCACACTCAGGGGAGTAGGGGGATGAACACTGAAGCTTTCTTT
CASSHTQGSRGMNTEAFF
>-|TRBV10-3|13|TRBJ1-2|-
TGTGCCAGCAGTGAGAACCAGGGCGGTGGCTACACCTTC
CASSENQGGGYTF
>once|TRBV12-3/TRBV12-4|16|TRBJ1-5|TRBD1
TGTGCCAGCCGCACTAGACAGGGGGATATCAATCAGCCCCAGCATTTT
CASRTRQGDINQPQHF